These T cell receptor beta chains were read from a single sample in a study of cytomegalovirus exposure and HLA in healthy donors. The method was immunoSEQ multiplex PCR; TCRdb's version includes in-frame clones alone and lacks a portion of them. The profile shows approximately 160,000 clones, about 85% of them singletons. The sequenced material came from PBMCs. The receptors stem from a man aged 30-40 years in good health and CMV-seropositive. Both conserved end residues are part of each CDR3. Fields, in order: CDR3 protein, CDR3 DNA, V gene, clone size, D gene, J gene. The D gene is left open where the match is weak. Expanded clones get a size class; other rows say once, few or many, or leave the size out.

CASSSLGTSYNEQFF	TGTGCCAGCAGCTCTCTGGGGACTAGCTACAATGAGCAGTTCTTC	TRBV7-3	-	TRBD2	TRBJ2-1
CASSLEGIGQNTDTQYF	TGCGCCAGCAGCTTGGAGGGGATCGGACAGAACACAGATACGCAGTATTTT	TRBV5-1	-	-	TRBJ2-3
CASSLPLSGTSGAPETQYF	TGTGCCAGCAGTCTACCTTTGAGTGGAACTAGCGGGGCCCCTGAGACCCAGTACTTC	TRBV11-2	-	TRBD2	TRBJ2-5
CASSAGGGYEQYF	TGTGCCAGCAGCGCCGGGGGGGGGTACGAGCAGTACTTC	TRBV6-5	-	TRBD2	TRBJ2-7
CASSGTGGGNQPQHF	TGTGCCAGCAGTGGGACAGGGGGCGGCAATCAGCCCCAGCATTTT	TRBV6-1	-	TRBD1	TRBJ1-5
CAIREQGRNTEAFF	TGTGCCATCAGGGAACAGGGGCGGAACACTGAAGCTTTCTTT	TRBV10-3	-	TRBD1	TRBJ1-1
CASSLGGRTGELFF	TGTGCCAGCAGCTTAGGGGGGAGGACCGGGGAGCTGTTTTTT	TRBV7-3	-	-	TRBJ2-2
CASNQGGTAEAFF	TGTGCCAGCAACCAAGGAGGCACCGCTGAAGCTTTCTTT	TRBV9	-	-	TRBJ1-1
CASSSQGATQETQYF	TGTGCCAGCAGCTCCCAGGGCGCCACTCAAGAGACCCAGTACTTC	TRBV7-3	few	-	TRBJ2-5
CASSLGTGYGYTF	TGCGCCAGCAGCTTGGGGACAGGCTATGGCTACACCTTC	TRBV5-1	once	TRBD1	TRBJ1-2
CSSWTATGELFF	TGCAGCTCCTGGACAGCCACCGGGGAGCTGTTTTTT	TRBV29-1	-	-	TRBJ2-2
CASSQEKGAGYGYTF	TGTGCCAGCAGCCAAGAGAAGGGGGCTGGCTATGGCTACACCTTC	TRBV4-2	-	TRBD1	TRBJ1-2
CASSLGQVAYYEQYF	TGTGCCAGCAGCTTAGGACAGGTTGCCTACTACGAGCAGTACTTC	TRBV7-9	-	-	TRBJ2-7
CASSIGSRMGQYF	TGTGCCAGTAGTATCGGGTCGCGAATGGGGCAGTACTTC	TRBV19	few	-	TRBJ2-7
CASSYSYNSYEQYF	TGTGCCAGCAGTTACTCCTATAACTCCTACGAGCAGTACTTC	TRBV6-5	-	-	TRBJ2-7
CASSPHSGTGELFF	TGTGCCAGCAGCCCCCATTCGGGCACCGGGGAGCTGTTTTTT	TRBV7-8	-	-	TRBJ2-2
CASSQDQYRSYEQYF	TGCGCCAGCAGCCAAGATCAGTATAGGAGTTACGAGCAGTACTTC	TRBV4-3	-	-	TRBJ2-7
CASSLLPGETQYF	TGCGCCAGCAGCCTCCTCCCGGGGGAGACCCAGTACTTC	TRBV4-3	-	-	TRBJ2-5
CASSEVPQSNQPQHF	TGTGCCAGCAGTGAAGTCCCCCAGAGCAATCAGCCCCAGCATTTT	TRBV2	-	-	TRBJ1-5
CASSPRRTGVTEAFF	TGCGCCAGCAGCCCCCGCCGGACAGGAGTCACTGAAGCTTTCTTT	TRBV4-1	-	TRBD1	TRBJ1-1
CASSQDPAGNQPQHF	TGCGCCAGCAGCCAAGATCCCGCAGGCAATCAGCCCCAGCATTTT	TRBV4-3	-	-	TRBJ1-5
CASSLGVPTGGLSYEQYF	TGCGCCAGCAGCTTGGGAGTCCCAACGGGGGGACTCTCCTACGAGCAGTACTTC	TRBV5-1	-	TRBD2	TRBJ2-7
CASSIREASQHSPLHF	TGTGCCAGTAGTATTAGGGAGGCCAGTCAGCATTCACCCCTCCACTTT	TRBV19	-	-	TRBJ1-6
CASSYRSNTEAFF	TGTGCCAGCAGCTACAGGTCGAACACTGAAGCTTTCTTT	TRBV5-6	few	-	TRBJ1-1
CASSPGTSGATDTQYF	TGTGCCAGCAGCCCCGGGACTAGCGGGGCCACGGATACGCAGTATTTT	TRBV5-6	-	TRBD2	TRBJ2-3
CASKSSGGTDTQYF	TGTGCCAGTAAGTCTTCGGGGGGCACAGATACGCAGTATTTT	TRBV19	-	-	TRBJ2-3
CASSLASTDTQYF	TGTGCCAGCAGTTTAGCGAGCACAGATACGCAGTATTTT	TRBV27	-	-	TRBJ2-3
CASSSDRSSYEQYF	TGCGCCAGCAGTTCCGACAGGAGCTCCTACGAGCAGTACTTC	TRBV5-1	-	-	TRBJ2-7
CASSPGTAKGNIQYF	TGTGCCAGCTCACCAGGGACAGCCAAAGGAAACATTCAGTACTTC	TRBV18	-	TRBD1	TRBJ2-4
CASSYSWGSGETQYF	TGTGCCAGCAGTTACTCTTGGGGCTCTGGAGAGACCCAGTACTTC	TRBV6-5	-	-	TRBJ2-5
CASSEQDRGPLEQYF	TGTGCCAGCAGTGAACAGGACAGGGGGCCTCTCGAGCAGTACTTC	TRBV2	-	TRBD1	TRBJ2-7
CASSQDTRPLYNSPLHF	TGCGCCAGCAGCCAAGATACCAGGCCACTCTATAATTCACCCCTCCACTTT	TRBV4-3	few	-	TRBJ1-6
CASGFGSDRGHVNSPLHF	TGTGCTAGTGGTTTCGGATCAGACAGGGGCCACGTTAATTCACCCCTCCACTTT	TRBV12-5	-	TRBD1	TRBJ1-6
CASSQDIGQGRITEAFF	TGCGCCAGCAGCCAAGATATCGGACAAGGTCGGATCACTGAAGCTTTCTTT	TRBV4-1	-	-	TRBJ1-1
CASSMPRVRGLGTEAFF	TGTGCCAGTAGTATGCCGCGGGTCAGGGGGCTCGGCACTGAAGCTTTCTTT	TRBV19	-	TRBD1	TRBJ1-1
CANPPGQENTEAFF	TGTGCCAACCCACCGGGACAGGAGAACACTGAAGCTTTCTTT	TRBV21-1	-	-	TRBJ1-1
CASSRGGDEQYF	TGTGCCAGCAGCCGAGGCGGGGACGAGCAGTACTTC	TRBV5-5	-	-	TRBJ2-7
CASRQQGSGNQPQHF	TGTGCCAGCAGACAACAGGGGTCGGGGAATCAGCCCCAGCATTTT	TRBV6-5	-	TRBD1	TRBJ1-5
CASSRTSGGETQYF	TGTGCCAGCAGCCGGACTAGCGGGGGAGAGACCCAGTACTTC	TRBV9	-	TRBD2	TRBJ2-5
CATSRPGQGYNFGNTIYF	TGTGCCACCAGCAGGCCGGGACAGGGCTACAATTTCGGAAACACCATATATTTT	TRBV15	-	TRBD1	TRBJ1-3
CASSVEAYGGFAEDTQYF	TGTGCCAGCAGCGTAGAGGCGTACGGGGGTTTCGCCGAAGATACGCAGTATTTT	TRBV9	-	-	TRBJ2-3
CASSTDRGGGNTIYF	TGTGCCAGCAGCACGGACAGGGGAGGCGGAAACACCATATATTTT	TRBV7-6	-	TRBD1	TRBJ1-3
CASSQEGVGTQYF	TGCGCCAGCAGCCAAGAGGGCGTCGGTACGCAGTATTTT	TRBV4-3	-	-	TRBJ2-3
CASSFRGQGGYGYTF	TGTGCCAGCAGCTTCCGTGGACAGGGGGGTTATGGCTACACCTTC	TRBV13	-	TRBD1	TRBJ1-2
CASSLRETYNEQFF	TGTGCCAGCAGTTTGAGGGAAACCTACAATGAGCAGTTCTTC	TRBV27	-	-	TRBJ2-1
CASSRGGVDGYTF	TGCGCCAGCAGCCGAGGGGGAGTGGATGGCTACACCTTC	TRBV5-1	-	-	TRBJ1-2
CASSQGDRGWDEQFF	TGTGCCAGCAGCCAGGGAGACAGGGGCTGGGATGAGCAGTTCTTC	TRBV7-2	-	TRBD1	TRBJ2-1
CAWSPRAGQFF	TGTGCCTGGAGTCCCAGGGCCGGCCAGTTCTTC	TRBV30	-	-	TRBJ2-1
CASSETGGTYEQYF	TGTGCCAGCAGTGAGACGGGGGGGACCTACGAGCAGTACTTC	TRBV2	once	TRBD2	TRBJ2-7
CASTLRPPSYEQYF	TGCGCCAGCACTCTTCGGCCCCCTAGTTACGAGCAGTACTTC	TRBV5-1	-	-	TRBJ2-7
CASSLNRYYEQYF	TGTGCCAGCAGTTTAAACAGATACTACGAGCAGTACTTC	TRBV27	-	-	TRBJ2-7
CASSLSGDGAETQYF	TGCGCCAGCAGCTTAAGCGGGGACGGCGCGGAGACCCAGTACTTC	TRBV5-1	-	TRBD2	TRBJ2-5
CASSSTAANTEAFF	TGCGCCAGCAGTTCGACGGCGGCGAACACTGAAGCTTTCTTT	TRBV10-1	-	-	TRBJ1-1
CSVGRSTEAFF	TGCAGCGTTGGGAGATCTACTGAAGCTTTCTTT	TRBV29-1	few	-	TRBJ1-1